The sequence of this T cell receptor (beta chain) was determined in a study of beta chain features in type 1 diabetes. Overall study findings and caveats: For Type 1 diabetes patients, all four CD4+ subsets carried TCRB CDR3s that were moderately but significantly shorter. Fewer junction insertions and more nucleotide deletions appeared in type 1 diabetes patients.

This CDR3 has 17 residues. V was trimmed by 3 bases and J by 0 bases, leaving 18 bases between them. The V gene's germline CDR1 is MDHEN and CDR2 SYDVKM. About this clone itself: Its target is unknown.

What was sequenced were expressed TCRB transcripts, since all of the isolated RNA had been reverse transcribed. Using immunoSEQ multiplex PCR, the repertoire was profiled, and TCRdb retains in-frame clones only, with some absent. The sample includes roughly 340,000 clones, around an eighth seen only once; the top ten take around 0.016%. The V and J genes are TRBV28 and TRBJ2-7, with D perhaps TRBD1 (5 bases). Sequenced: naive CD4+ T cells from blood. The receptor was isolated from a woman under 30 with type 1 diabetes. CDR3 sequence: CASSFSYDRLSSYEQYF. The CDR3 DNA reads as TGTGCCAGCAGTTTTTCTTACGACAGACTGAGCTCCTACGAGCAGTACTTC.